The clone carrying this TCR beta chain was seen many times. Its antigen remains unidentified. The data belong to a study of T cells in Graves' hyperthyroidism and ophthalmopathy. Study-wide context: Blood was drawn when the patient was first diagnosed and still untreated.

Study-wide results and limits: For ophthalmopathy, model prediction preceded onset by a median 6.5 months.

PBMCs came from more than 8.5 ml fresh peripheral blood. Authors of the study amplified TCR beta CDR3 regions from RNA transcripts. First-round RT-PCR of the TCR CDR3 relied on the HTBI primer set. MiXCR, run by TCRdb on the multiplex PCR reads, gives a single entry per CDR3 protein. The sample lists about 350,000 distinct CDR3 sequences, approximately 18% occurring once. This clonotype was sampled from a woman aged 30 to 39 with Graves' hyperthyroidism that later progressed to Graves' ophthalmopathy. The specimen was blood.

CDR3 amino acids: CASSSSGPNPATEAFF. The DNA for the CDR3 is TGTGCCAGCAGTTCCTCCGGGCCTAACCCGGCCACTGAAGCTTTCTTT. This chain links TRBV28 with TRBJ1-1, with D unclear. Between the trimmed V and J ends, which lost 4 bases and 4 bases, there was a span of 19 bases. Germline loops: CDR1 MDHEN, CDR2 SYDVKM. The CDR3 contains 16 residues.